The following is a T cell receptor beta chain sequence with its context. Its antigen remains unidentified. No quality values exist for individual bases; no much larger clone is one base distant. The data were taken from a study of CD8 T cells in Susac syndrome (dated by TCRdb to between 2018 and 2020). Study-wide context: The study used repertoire sequencing to test whether antigen drove CD8+ T cell activation and differentiation in Susac syndrome.

Peripheral blood CD8+ and CD4+ T cells from healthy donors, Susac syndrome patients and multiple sclerosis patients were profiled by high-throughput TCR beta sequencing. The healthy donors served as controls matched for age and sex. CD8+ TEMRA cells were enriched by FACS, while bulk CD8+ and CD4+ T cells were purified by magnetic negative isolation. Blood was collected in EDTA tubes and processed within 24 hours, with PBMCs isolated through density gradient centrifugation. PBMCs intended for TCR sequencing were frozen in liquid nitrogen and were later thawed in a 37 degrees C water bath. The sorted or isolated CD4+, CD8+ and CD8+ TEMRA cells had a purity of 90% or higher. RNA was extracted with the RNeasy kit and roughly 0.5 to 1 ug was reverse transcribed using random hexamers. The immunoSEQ multiplex PCR assay, which covers 54 Vbeta and 13 Jbeta segments, was used to amplify TCR beta CDR3 regions. PCR amplification bias was corrected by using a synthetic template baseline for primer optimization and computational correction. As for the authors' bioinformatics: Reads were assigned to V, D and J genes according to IMGT and analyzed in immunoSEQ Analyzer, with only productive sequences retained. To calculate clonality, Shannon entropy was normalized by log2 of the number of productive unique sequences and then subtracted from one. For each patient and control, public and private clones were evaluated among the 100 most prevalent clones. Clones were defined as Susac-specific if absent from the healthy and MS cohorts, from 900 to 1,300 published viral clones and from other ImmuneACCESS disease sequences. TCRdb passed the public sequencing reads through fastp at Q25 and MiXCR, retaining productive beta sequences. Each CDR3 protein appears once, grouped with its most common genes and DNA. The V and J calls and clone size are TCRdb's, not the authors'. The sample records around 150,000 distinct CDR3 sequences, 93% of which are singletons. The ten largest clones add up to more than 0.11% of the sample.

Broader findings and caveats from the paper: The number of individuals in the TCR sequencing and HLA analysis was acknowledged as relatively small.

From the germline V gene, CDR1 is KGHSH and CDR2 is LQKENI. Taken from cysteine to phenylalanine, the CDR3 has 14 residues. CDR3 DNA only is kept here, 42 bases in frame from base 1. From V the trimming removes 6 bases and from J it removes 4 bases, while the gene matches leave 8 bases of the junction unaccounted for. The chain couples TRBV18 to TRBJ1-2, with 7 junctional bases fitting TRBD1. This receptor was obtained from a human donor in good health. The sequenced material came from CD4+ T cells from PBMCs. The sequence in DNA is TGTGCCAGCTCGGCTGGGACAGACCGCTATGGCTACACCTTC. This is translated as CASSAGTDRYGYTF.